Shown below are 25 T cell receptor beta chains from a single sample sequenced in a study of STAT5B mutations in CD4+ large granular lymphocyte leukemia (dated by TCRdb to the early 2020s). Library preparation used the immunoSEQ multiplex PCR assay. TCRdb re-hosts the immuneACCESS table, in-frame sequences only. Its copies lack some clones; in the studies checked, an unresolved V gene accounts for under half of them, and the cause for the rest is not known. Present in this sample are about 35,000 clones, 65% to 70% of which were seen just once. Under 2% of the sample is in the top ten clones. Input material: CD4+ T cells from blood buffy coats. These receptors were taken from a human donor in good health.

This clone was detected only a few times. V usage is TRBV9 and J usage is TRBJ1-6; no definite D call. Germline V lookup: CDR1 SGDLS, CDR2 YYNGEE. The V end was cut by 7 bases, the J end by 7 bases, with 9 bases between. The CDR3 runs to 12 residues. The CDR3 sequence is CASAKANSPLHF. In nucleotides, the CDR3 is TGTGCCAGCGCCAAAGCGAATTCACCCCTCCACTTT.

The chain employs TRBV5-4 and TRBJ2-2; no firm D call. V was trimmed by 2 bases and J by 2 bases, leaving 10 bases between them. Looked up from germline, CDR1 is SGHNT and CDR2 is YYREEE (reference sequence). The CDR3 is 15 residues long. CDR3 sequence (DNA): TGTGCCAGCAGCTTCGCCGGGCGCAACACCGGGGAGCTGTTTTTT. Residues: CASSFAGRNTGELFF.

This chain uses TRBV6-1 with TRBJ2-7, with D tentatively TRBD2 (5 bases). V was cut by 7 bases and J by 12 bases, with 22 bases left in between. This CDR3 comprises 13 residues. Looked up from germline, CDR1 is MNHNS and CDR2 is SASEGT. CDR3 protein: CASNLNVFRGWYF. CDR3 nucleotide sequence: TGTGCCAGCAACCTGAACGTGTTCCGGGGTTGGTACTTC.

The rearrangement uses TRBV18 and TRBJ2-3; TRBD2 matches 8 bases. Germline CDR1 KGHSH, CDR2 LQKENI. Trimming at V came to 2 bases and at J to 3 bases, leaving 4 bases not matched to a gene. This CDR3 is 15 amino acids long. CDR3 bases: TGTGCCAGCTCACCAAAGCGGGGGATTACAGATACGCAGTATTTT. This translates into CASSPKRGITDTQYF.

The J gene is TRBJ1-3, the V gene TRBV11-2; D call uncertain. The V and J ends lost 4 bases and 9 bases respectively, with 19 bases between them. Germline lookup yields CDR1 SGHAT and CDR2 FQNNGV. This CDR3 is built from 15 residues. The CDR3 spells CASSSIWGSVGTIYF. CDR3 nucleotide sequence: TGTGCCAGCAGCTCGATATGGGGATCGGTGGGCACCATATATTTT. The complete variable domain, with remaining parts taken from reference TRBV11-2 and TRBJ1-3, reads EAGVAQSPRYKIIEKRQSVAFWCNPISGHATLYWYQQILGQGPKLLIQFQNNGVVDDSQLPKDRFSAERLKGVDSTLKIQPAKLEDSAVYLCASSSIWGSVGTIYFGEGSWLTVV.

This clone turned up a few times. The chain has TRBV9 and TRBJ1-1; TRBD1 aligns across 9 bases. Germline CDR1 SGDLS, CDR2 YYNGEE. Trimming at V came to 0 bases and at J to 1 base, leaving 10 bases not matched to a gene. The length of the CDR3 is 18 residues. This chain's CDR3 is CASSVAIGQGYGNTEAFF. DNA for the CDR3: TGTGCCAGCAGCGTAGCTATTGGACAGGGGTACGGGAACACTGAAGCTTTCTTT.

The rearrangement joins TRBV11-1 to TRBJ1-4; TRBD1 is a possible D gene (6 bases). This CDR3 is 15 amino acids long. Trimming pared 0 bases from V and 5 bases from J, leaving 10 bases between. Per germline, CDR1 SGHAT and CDR2 FQDESV (reference sequence). The CDR3 DNA sequence: TGTGCCAGCAGCTTAGCTTGGACAGCGAATGAAAAACTGTTTTTT. This encodes CASSLAWTANEKLFF.

The chain links TRBV18 to TRBJ2-3; 9 bases are shared with TRBD1. Germline V gene lookup returns CDR1 KGHSH and CDR2 LQKENI. The CDR3 length is 16 residues. Trimming removed 1 base from V and 6 bases from J; junction bases left unmatched: 8. The CDR3 DNA follows: TGTGCCAGCTCACCACTCACCGGGACAGGGTCCGATACGCAGTATTTT. Translation gives CASSPLTGTGSDTQYF.

The V gene is TRBV2, the J gene TRBJ2-3; D call uncertain. V shed 6 bases and J shed 4 bases, with 8 bases lying between them. Germline V lookup: CDR1 SNHLY, CDR2 FYNNEI. CDR3 length: 12 amino acids. CDR3 residues: CASRRRPDTQYF. The CDR3 DNA sequence: TGTGCCAGCAGACGGCGGCCAGATACGCAGTATTTT.

Only a few counts were recorded for this clone. The chain is built from TRBV4-1 and TRBJ1-2; possible D gene TRBD1, 5 bases. The germline CDR1 and CDR2 sequences are MGHRA and YSYEKL. The CDR3 spans 17 residues. The V and J ends lost 0 bases and 0 bases respectively, with 14 bases between them. Here the CDR3 reads CASSQDLGVIPNYGYTF. The CDR3 DNA sequence: TGCGCCAGCAGCCAAGATTTGGGGGTGATCCCTAACTATGGCTACACCTTC.

This rearrangement joins TRBV5-4 to TRBJ2-5; the D is unclear. Trimming took off 1 base at V and 0 bases at J, with 7 bases between the two ends. Germline-derived CDR1 and CDR2 are SGHNT and YYREEE (reference sequence). There are 14 residues in the CDR3. The CDR3 DNA is TGTGCCAGCAGCTTGAACCGGGACCAAGAGACCCAGTACTTC. Its translation: CASSLNRDQETQYF.

The chain is built from TRBV27 and TRBJ1-2, with 7 bases lining up with TRBD1. V was clipped by 3 bases and J by 2 bases; unmatched bases: 12. The CDR3 is made up of 17 amino acids. Germline loops: CDR1 MNHEY, CDR2 SMNVEV (reference sequence). In nucleotides, the CDR3 is TGTGCCAGCAGTTTCTGGCCCCGACAGGGAACGAACTATGGCTACACCTTC. The encoded protein is CASSFWPRQGTNYGYTF.

V and J are TRBV4-3 and TRBJ1-5; D may be TRBD1 (5 bases). This CDR3 spans 15 amino acids. Trimming stripped 2 bases from V and 4 bases from J, with 12 bases between. In germline, CDR1 is LGHNA, CDR2 YSLEER. CDR3: CASSQLGTANQPQHF. In DNA, the CDR3 is TGCGCCAGCAGCCAATTGGGGACGGCAAATCAGCCCCAGCATTTT.

This clone was detected only a few times. V usage is TRBV7-9 and J usage is TRBJ2-3; 12 nucleotides align to TRBD2. The length of the CDR3 is 19 residues. With 1 base clipped from V and 5 bases from J, the junction kept 13 bases outside the gene matches. CDR1 and CDR2 (germline): SEHNR, FQNEAQ (reference sequence). CDR3: CASSLGLAGGGRYGDTQYF. In DNA, the CDR3 is TGTGCCAGCAGCTTAGGGCTAGCGGGGGGGGGCCGTTATGGAGATACGCAGTATTTT. Together with reference TRBV7-9 and TRBJ2-3, the CDR3 gives the full variable domain: DTGVSQNPRHKITKRGQNVTFRCDPISEHNRLYWYRQTLGQGPEFLTYFQNEAQLEKSRLLSDRFSAERPKGSFSTLEIQRTEQGDSAMYLCASSLGLAGGGRYGDTQYFGPGTRLTVL.

The chain employs TRBV9 and TRBJ2-1; D may be TRBD2 (7 bases). The germline V gene has CDR1 SGDLS and CDR2 YYNGEE. The CDR3 loop spans 18 amino acids. V was clipped by 0 bases and J by 2 bases, with 18 bases between them. Here the CDR3 DNA reads TGTGCCAGCAGCGTAGCTCTTGGGGGGCGGGGGCCCTACAATGAGCAGTTCTTC. Its translation: CASSVALGGRGPYNEQFF.

The CDR3 loop is CASSFGGGPVNEQFF. The CDR3 DNA sequence: TGTGCCAGCAGCTTCGGCGGGGGGCCCGTCAATGAGCAGTTCTTC. The rearrangement links TRBV7-3 to TRBJ2-1; 8 positions agree with TRBD2. Per the germline V gene, CDR1 is SGHTA and CDR2 is FQGTGA. The ends lost 3 bases at V and 6 bases at J; junction bases unmatched: 7. This CDR3 region has 15 residues.

This clone was counted only a few times. The V call is TRBV29-1, the J call TRBJ1-5; no definite D call. The CDR3 loop spans 14 amino acids. The ends were cut back, 4 bases at V and 5 bases at J, with 15 bases in the middle. Per the germline V gene, CDR1 is SQVTM and CDR2 is ANQGSEA. CDR3 region: CSVAEGGWDQPQHF. CDR3 DNA: TGCAGCGTTGCAGAGGGCGGTTGGGATCAGCCCCAGCATTTT.

V usage is TRBV6-1 and J usage is TRBJ2-7, with D hard to call. This CDR3 is 11 amino acids long. With 4 bases removed from V and 1 base from J, the gap between germline ends came to 2 bases. Germline-derived CDR1 and CDR2 are MNHNS and SASEGT. The CDR3 is CASSGSYEQYF. In nucleotides, the CDR3 is TGTGCCAGCAGTGGGTCCTACGAGCAGTACTTC.

This clone was counted only a few times. J is TRBJ2-7 and V is TRBV7-9, with D possibly being TRBD1 or TRBD2 (5 bases each). The germline V and J ends were trimmed by 0 bases and 0 bases, with 9 bases remaining between them. CDR3 length: 15 amino acids. The germline CDR1 and CDR2 sequences are SEHNR and FQNEAQ (reference sequence). CDR3 loop: CASSLASGPSYEQYF. CDR3 sequence (DNA): TGTGCCAGCAGCTTAGCCTCGGGACCCTCCTACGAGCAGTACTTC.

The genes are TRBV13 and TRBJ2-7, with no clear D. The CDR3 has 12 amino acids. The V gene's germline CDR1 is PRHDT and CDR2 FYEKMQ (reference sequence). Trimming removed 2 bases from V and 3 bases from J, with 5 bases in between. The CDR3 DNA reads as TGTGCCAGCAGCTTATCAAACTACGAGCAGTACTTC. Amino acid sequence: CASSLSNYEQYF.

V is TRBV25-1 and J is TRBJ1-2; 8 positions match TRBD1. The CDR3 runs to 17 residues. Per germline, CDR1 MGHDK and CDR2 SYGVNS. V shed 3 bases, J shed 2 bases, and the junction held 11 bases outside the gene matches. The CDR3 DNA follows: TGTGCCAGCAGTGACGACAGGGGAACAGGGGCCAACTATGGCTACACCTTC. Protein: CASSDDRGTGANYGYTF.

By sample share, this clone is medium-sized. V gene TRBV6-5 combines with J gene TRBJ1-1; the D is unclear. The CDR3 length is 13 residues. Germline V lookup: CDR1 MNHEY, CDR2 SVGAGI. Trimming took off 6 bases at V and 3 bases at J, with 11 bases between the two ends. This CDR3 is CASREGGYTEAFF. The CDR3 DNA is TGTGCCAGCAGGGAGGGAGGGTACACTGAAGCTTTCTTT.

The rearrangement links TRBV4-3 to TRBJ2-3; D remains unclear. The CDR3 is 13 amino acids. V was clipped by 1 base and J by 0 bases, with 2 bases between them. CDR1 and CDR2 (germline): LGHNA, YSLEER. CDR3 loop: CASSQVSTDTQYF. The CDR3 nucleotides are TGCGCCAGCAGCCAAGTGAGCACAGATACGCAGTATTTT.

For the CDR3, the DNA is TGTGCTAGTGGTTTGACAAGGACAGGGAACACCGGGGAGCTGTTTTTT. Its protein is CASGLTRTGNTGELFF. The chain combines TRBV12-5 with TRBJ2-2; 7 bases line up with TRBD1. The CDR3 has 16 amino acids. The germline V gene encodes CDR1 LGHNT and CDR2 FRNRAP. The V segment lost 2 bases and the J segment 1 base; nucleotides outside the gene matches: 4.

The chain is built from TRBV6-1 and TRBJ1-2; tentative D call: TRBD1 (6 bases). The V and J ends lost 7 bases and 1 base respectively, with 16 bases between them. The length of the CDR3 is 15 residues. CDR1 is MNHNS, CDR2 SASEGT, per germline. CDR3 sequence: CASTQKGVNNYGYTF. The CDR3 bases are TGTGCCAGCACTCAAAAGGGGGTCAATAACTATGGCTACACCTTC.